Each of the 8 T cell receptor beta chains below was sequenced from the same sample in a study of response to subunit inactivated influenza vaccine. TCRdb used MiXCR to reprocess the RT-PCR reads, holding one entry per CDR3 protein. The sample holds approximately 520,000 distinct CDR3 sequences, 16% seen once. The sample here was CD4+ T cells sorted from PBMCs, taken approximately 25 months after vaccination. These receptors originate from a man between 50 and 75 years old who received an inactivated influenza vaccine.

The chain recombines TRBV9 with TRBJ2-7, with 11 bases aligning to TRBD2. Germline assignment: CDR1 SGDLS and CDR2 YYNGEE. This CDR3 is 14 amino acids long. V was pared by 5 bases and J by 1 base, with 2 bases of the junction left unmatched. CDR3 in amino acids: CASSSGRDSYEQYF. As DNA, the CDR3 is TGTGCCAGCAGTAGCGGGAGGGATTCCTACGAGCAGTACTTC.

The chain links TRBV4-2 to TRBJ2-5; no clear D. From germline, CDR1 is LGHNA and CDR2 YNFKEQ. Trimming took off 1 base at V and 5 bases at J, with 8 bases between the two ends. This CDR3 has 13 residues. The chain's CDR3 is CASSQGAWETQYF. The DNA for the CDR3 is TGTGCCAGCAGCCAAGGGGCGTGGGAGACCCAGTACTTC.

This clonotype appeared a few times. The rearrangement links TRBV10-3 to TRBJ2-5; a possible D gene is TRBD1 (5 bases). V shed 7 bases and J shed 4 bases, with 10 bases lying between them. Germline CDR1 ENHRY, CDR2 SYGVKD. The CDR3 runs 12 residues. CDR3 nucleotide sequence: TGTGCCATCAAAGGGGAAGGAGAGACCCAGTACTTC. This sequence encodes CAIKGEGETQYF.

The chain's CDR3 is CASTWTTADTQYF. CDR3 bases: TGTGCCAGCACCTGGACGACGGCAGATACGCAGTATTTT. The chain recombines TRBV12-3 or TRBV12-4 with TRBJ2-3; D is undetermined. The V gene lost 7 bases and the J gene lost 4 bases, with 12 bases spanning the gap. The CDR3 sequence is 13 residues long.

This sequence joins TRBV28 and TRBJ1-2; weak D call: TRBD1 (5 bases). Germline V gene sequence: CDR1 MDHEN, CDR2 SYDVKM. This CDR3 spans 15 amino acids. Trimming removed 1 base from V and 2 bases from J, with 11 bases in between. In DNA, the CDR3 is TGTGCCAGCAGTTTATCCCGGACAAACAACTATGGCTACACCTTC. Translating gives CASSLSRTNNYGYTF.

The chain is built from TRBV4-3 and TRBJ1-1, with D perhaps matching TRBD1 (5 bases). V gave up 0 bases and J gave up 1 base, with 12 bases separating them. CDR1 and CDR2 from the germline V gene are LGHNA and YSLEER. The CDR3 is 16 amino acids. The CDR3 DNA reads as TGCGCCAGCAGCCAAGATTGGGTCGGGGGGAACACTGAAGCTTTCTTT. This translates into CASSQDWVGGNTEAFF.

J is TRBJ1-1 and V is TRBV7-2; tentative D call: TRBD1 (5 bases). V was shortened by 8 bases and J by 1 base, with 14 bases between the two germline ends. The CDR3 consists of 14 residues. Germline loops: CDR1 SGHTA, CDR2 FQGNSA. The CDR3 sequence: CASSWGPANTEAFF. CDR3 nucleotides: TGTGCCAGCTCTTGGGGCCCGGCGAACACTGAAGCTTTCTTT. Variable domain in full (rest from reference TRBV7-2 and TRBJ1-1): GAGVSQSPSNKVTEKGKDVELRCDPISGHTALYWYRQSLGQGLEFLIYFQGNSAPDKSGLPSDRFSAERTGGSVSTLTIQRTQQEDSAVYLCASSWGPANTEAFFGQGTRLTVV.

This rearrangement joins TRBV20-1 to TRBJ2-1; 9 positions agree with TRBD2. This CDR3 is 15 amino acids long. The junction had 2 bases not matched to a gene; V was cut back by 0 bases and J by 2 bases. Looked up from germline, CDR1 is DFQATT and CDR2 is SNEGSKA (reference sequence). DNA of the CDR3: TGCAGTGCTAGAGATGCGGGAGGGGCCTACAATGAGCAGTTCTTC. It translates to CSARDAGGAYNEQFF.